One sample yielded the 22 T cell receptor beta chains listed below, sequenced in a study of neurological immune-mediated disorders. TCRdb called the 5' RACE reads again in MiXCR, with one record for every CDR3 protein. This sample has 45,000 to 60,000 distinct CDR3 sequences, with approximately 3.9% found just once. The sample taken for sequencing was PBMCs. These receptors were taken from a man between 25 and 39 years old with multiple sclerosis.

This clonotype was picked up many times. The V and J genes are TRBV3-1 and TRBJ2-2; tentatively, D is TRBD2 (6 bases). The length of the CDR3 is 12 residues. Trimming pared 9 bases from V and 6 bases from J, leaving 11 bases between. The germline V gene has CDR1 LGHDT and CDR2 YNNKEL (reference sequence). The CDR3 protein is CASSGESGELFF. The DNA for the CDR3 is TGTGCCAGTTCGGGGGAATCCGGGGAGCTGTTTTTT.

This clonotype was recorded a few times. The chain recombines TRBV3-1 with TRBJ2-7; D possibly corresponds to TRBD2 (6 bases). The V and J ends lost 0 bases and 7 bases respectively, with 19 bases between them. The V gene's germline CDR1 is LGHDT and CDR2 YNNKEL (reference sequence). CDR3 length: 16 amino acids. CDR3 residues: CASSQDSRRAREEQYF. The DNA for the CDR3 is TGTGCCAGCAGCCAAGACTCGAGGAGGGCGAGAGAAGAGCAGTACTTC.

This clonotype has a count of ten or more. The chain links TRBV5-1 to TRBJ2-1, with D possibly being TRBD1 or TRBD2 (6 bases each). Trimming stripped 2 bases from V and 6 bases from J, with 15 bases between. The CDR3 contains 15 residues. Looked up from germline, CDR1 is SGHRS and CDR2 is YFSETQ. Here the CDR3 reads CASSFAPGGGNEQFF. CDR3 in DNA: TGCGCCAGCAGCTTTGCACCCGGAGGGGGCAATGAGCAGTTCTTC.

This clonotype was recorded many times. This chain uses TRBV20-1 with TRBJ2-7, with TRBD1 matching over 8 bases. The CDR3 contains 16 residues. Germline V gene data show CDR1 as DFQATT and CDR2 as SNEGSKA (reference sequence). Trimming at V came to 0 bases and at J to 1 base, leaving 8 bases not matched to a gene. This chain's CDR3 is CSARDLNRGESYEQYF. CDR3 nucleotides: TGCAGTGCTAGAGATCTAAACAGGGGGGAATCCTACGAGCAGTACTTC.

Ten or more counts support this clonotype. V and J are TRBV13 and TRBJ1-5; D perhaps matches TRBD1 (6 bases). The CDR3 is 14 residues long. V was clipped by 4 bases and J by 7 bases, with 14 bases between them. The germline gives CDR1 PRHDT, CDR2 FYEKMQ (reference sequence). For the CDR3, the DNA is TGTGCCAGCAGCTACGGCGGGGGCAGACAGCCCCAGCATTTT. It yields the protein CASSYGGGRQPQHF. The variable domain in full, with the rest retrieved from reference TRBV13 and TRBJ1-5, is AAGVIQSPRHLIKEKRETATLKCYPIPRHDTVYWYQQGPGQDPQFLISFYEKMQSDKGSIPDRFSAQQFSDYHSELNMSSLELGDSALYFCASSYGGGRQPQHFGDGTRLSIL.

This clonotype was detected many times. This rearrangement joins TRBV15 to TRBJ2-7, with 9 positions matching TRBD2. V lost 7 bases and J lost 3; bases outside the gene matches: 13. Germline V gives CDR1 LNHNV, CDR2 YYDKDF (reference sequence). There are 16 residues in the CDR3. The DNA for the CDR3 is TGTGCCACCACTCCTGGAGGGGCTAGCGGGGTCTACGAGCAGTACTTC. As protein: CATTPGGASGVYEQYF. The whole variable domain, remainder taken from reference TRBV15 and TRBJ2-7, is DAMVIQNPRYQVTQFGKPVTLSCSQTLNHNVMYWYQQKSSQAPKLLFHYYDKDFNNEADTPDNFQSRRPNTSFCFLDIRSPGLGDTAMYLCATTPGGASGVYEQYFGPGTRLTVT.

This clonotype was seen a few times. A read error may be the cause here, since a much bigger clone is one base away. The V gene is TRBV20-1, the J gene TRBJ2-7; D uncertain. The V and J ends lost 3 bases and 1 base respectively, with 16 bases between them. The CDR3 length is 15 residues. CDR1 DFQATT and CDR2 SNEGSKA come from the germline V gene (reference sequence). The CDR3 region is CSARPPALISYEQYF. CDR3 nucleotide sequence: TGCAGTGCTAGGCCCCCCGCATTAATATCCTACGAGCAGTACTTC.

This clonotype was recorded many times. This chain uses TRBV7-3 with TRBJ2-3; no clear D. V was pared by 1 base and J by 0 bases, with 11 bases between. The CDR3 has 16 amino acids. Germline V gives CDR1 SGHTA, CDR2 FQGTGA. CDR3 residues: CASSLMAASSTDTQYF. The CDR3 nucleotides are TGTGCCAGCAGCTTAATGGCGGCGTCTAGCACAGATACGCAGTATTTT.

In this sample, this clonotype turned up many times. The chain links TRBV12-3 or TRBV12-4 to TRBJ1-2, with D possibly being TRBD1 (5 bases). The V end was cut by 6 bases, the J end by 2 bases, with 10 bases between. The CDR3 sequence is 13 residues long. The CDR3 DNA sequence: TGTGCCAGCAGCCAGGGACGGAACTATGGCTACACCTTC. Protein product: CASSQGRNYGYTF.

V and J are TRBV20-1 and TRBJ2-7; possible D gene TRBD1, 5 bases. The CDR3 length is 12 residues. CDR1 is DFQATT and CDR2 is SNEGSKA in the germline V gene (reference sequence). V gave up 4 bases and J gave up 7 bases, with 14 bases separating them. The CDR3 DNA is TGCAGTGCTACCCGCCAGGGCTCGGAGCAGTACTTC. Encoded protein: CSATRQGSEQYF.

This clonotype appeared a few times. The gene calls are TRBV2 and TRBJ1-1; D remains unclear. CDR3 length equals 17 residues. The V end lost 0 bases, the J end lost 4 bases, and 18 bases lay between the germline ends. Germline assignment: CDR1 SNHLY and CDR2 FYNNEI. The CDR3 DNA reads TGTGCCAGCAGTGAAGCTCAAGGCCGCGCGAGTCCCACTGAAGCTTTCTTT. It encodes CASSEAQGRASPTEAFF. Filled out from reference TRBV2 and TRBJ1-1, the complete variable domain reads EPEVTQTPSHQVTQMGQEVILRCVPISNHLYFYWYRQILGQKVEFLVSFYNNEISEKSEIFDDQFSVERPDGSNFTLKIRSTKLEDSAMYFCASSEAQGRASPTEAFFGQGTRLTVV.

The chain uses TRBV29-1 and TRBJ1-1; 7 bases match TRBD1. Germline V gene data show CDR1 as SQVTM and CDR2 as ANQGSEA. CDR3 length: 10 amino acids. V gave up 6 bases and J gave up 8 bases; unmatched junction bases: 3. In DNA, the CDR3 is TGCAGCGTGGAGGACAGGGAAGCTTTCTTT. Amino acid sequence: CSVEDREAFF.

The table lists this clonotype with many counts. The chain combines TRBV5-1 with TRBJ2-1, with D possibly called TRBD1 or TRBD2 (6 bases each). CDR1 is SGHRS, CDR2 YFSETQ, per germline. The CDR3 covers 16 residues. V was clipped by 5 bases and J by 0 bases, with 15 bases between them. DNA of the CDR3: TGCGCCAGCAGTTACACCGGGGGCTCCTCCTACAATGAGCAGTTCTTC. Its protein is CASSYTGGSSYNEQFF.

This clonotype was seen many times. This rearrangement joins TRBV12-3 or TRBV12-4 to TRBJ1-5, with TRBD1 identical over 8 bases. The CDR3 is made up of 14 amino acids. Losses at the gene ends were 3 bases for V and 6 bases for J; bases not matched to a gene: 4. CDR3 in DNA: TGTGCCAGCAGTTTGACAGGGGATAGTCAGCCCCAGCATTTT. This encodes CASSLTGDSQPQHF.

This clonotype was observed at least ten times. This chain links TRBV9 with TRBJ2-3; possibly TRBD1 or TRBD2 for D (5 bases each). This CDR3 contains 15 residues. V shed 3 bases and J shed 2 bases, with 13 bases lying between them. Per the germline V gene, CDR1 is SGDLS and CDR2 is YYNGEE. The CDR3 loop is CASSAPGDPTDTQYF. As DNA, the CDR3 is TGTGCCAGCAGCGCCCCTGGGGACCCCACAGATACGCAGTATTTT.

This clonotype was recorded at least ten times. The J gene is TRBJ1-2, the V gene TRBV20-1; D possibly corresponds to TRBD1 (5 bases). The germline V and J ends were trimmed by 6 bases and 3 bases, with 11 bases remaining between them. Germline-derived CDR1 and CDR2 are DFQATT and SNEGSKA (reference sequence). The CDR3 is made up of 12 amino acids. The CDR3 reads CSASDKYYGYTF. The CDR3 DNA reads TGCAGTGCCTCGGACAAATACTATGGCTACACCTTC.

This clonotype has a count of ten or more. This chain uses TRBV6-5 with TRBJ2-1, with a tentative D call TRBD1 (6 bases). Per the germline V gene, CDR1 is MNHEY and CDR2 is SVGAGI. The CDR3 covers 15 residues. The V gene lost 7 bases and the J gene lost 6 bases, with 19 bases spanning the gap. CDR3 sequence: CASTLTGLGTNEQFF. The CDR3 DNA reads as TGTGCCAGCACCCTGACAGGATTGGGGACCAATGAGCAGTTCTTC.

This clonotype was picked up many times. The CDR3 spells CATSDPVYGYTF. The DNA of the CDR3 is TGTGCCACCAGTGACCCGGTGTATGGCTACACCTTC. The V and J genes are TRBV24-1 and TRBJ1-2; D is undetermined. Trimming shortened V by 4 bases and J by 5 bases, and 7 bases separated the two germline ends. Germline V gives CDR1 KGHDR, CDR2 SFDVKD. This CDR3 has 12 amino acids.

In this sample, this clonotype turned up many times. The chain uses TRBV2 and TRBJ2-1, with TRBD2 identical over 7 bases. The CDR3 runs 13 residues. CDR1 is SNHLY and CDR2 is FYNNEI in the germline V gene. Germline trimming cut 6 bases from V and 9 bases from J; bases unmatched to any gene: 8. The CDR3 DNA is TGTGCCAGCAGGGGATGGGGCGGGAGTGAGCAGTTCTTC. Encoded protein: CASRGWGGSEQFF.

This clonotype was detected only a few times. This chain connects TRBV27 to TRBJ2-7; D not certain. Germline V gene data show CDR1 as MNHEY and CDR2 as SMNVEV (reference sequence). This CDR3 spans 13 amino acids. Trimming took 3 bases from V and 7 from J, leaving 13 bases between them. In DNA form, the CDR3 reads TGTGCCAGCAGTTTTTCCACTACGGGTGAGCAGTACTTC. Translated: CASSFSTTGEQYF.

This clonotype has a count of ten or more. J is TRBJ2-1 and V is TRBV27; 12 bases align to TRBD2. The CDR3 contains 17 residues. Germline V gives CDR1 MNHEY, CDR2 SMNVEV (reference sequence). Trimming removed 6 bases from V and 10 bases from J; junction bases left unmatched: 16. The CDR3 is CASRRRELAGGQDEQFF. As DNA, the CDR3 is TGTGCCAGCAGACGTAGGGAGCTAGCGGGGGGGCAAGACGAGCAGTTCTTC.

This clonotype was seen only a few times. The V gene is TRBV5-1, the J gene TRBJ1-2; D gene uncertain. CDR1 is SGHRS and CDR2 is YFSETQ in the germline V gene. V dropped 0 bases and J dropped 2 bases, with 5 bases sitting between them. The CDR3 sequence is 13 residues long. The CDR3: CASSLDSNYGYTF. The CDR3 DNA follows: TGCGCCAGCAGCTTGGACAGCAACTATGGCTACACCTTC.